These 30 T cell receptor beta chains share one sample of origin, sequenced in a study of blood T cell repertoires in COVID-19. Some clones are missing from TCRdb's copy, which holds only in-frame ones; the method was immunoSEQ multiplex PCR. The table includes fewer than 400,000 clones, almost 90% detected once. The sample consisted of peripheral blood. These receptors were taken from a woman in her 30s with COVID-19, enrolled during active disease.

The chain is built from TRBV2 and TRBJ2-1; D not certain. CDR1 is SNHLY and CDR2 is FYNNEI in the germline V gene. The V and J ends lost 0 bases and 4 bases respectively, with 10 bases between them. CDR3 size: 15 residues. The CDR3 reads CASSEAVADYNEQFF. CDR3 sequence (DNA): TGTGCCAGCAGTGAAGCGGTGGCGGATTACAATGAGCAGTTCTTC.

V gene TRBV28 combines with J gene TRBJ1-2; D is ambiguous. Germline V gives CDR1 MDHEN, CDR2 SYDVKM. This CDR3 comprises 14 residues. V lost 3 bases, J lost 2 bases, and 10 bases lay in between. The CDR3 DNA reads as TGTGCCAGCAGTTTTCCTTCGGGGAACTATGGCTACACCTTC. Its protein is CASSFPSGNYGYTF.

The sample holds a few counts of this clone. Within the sample, other DNA sequences also encode this same CDR3. This sequence joins TRBV5-1 and TRBJ1-2, with a weak D call TRBD1 (5 bases). This CDR3 is built from 13 residues. Trimming stripped 0 bases from V and 6 bases from J, with 9 bases between. Per the germline V gene, CDR1 is SGHRS and CDR2 is YFSETQ. This CDR3 reads CASSLGREDGYTF. CDR3 DNA sequence: TGCGCCAGCAGCTTGGGCAGGGAAGATGGCTACACCTTC.

In its sample, this clone was seen a few times. The CDR3 sequence is CASSDSGTEDNEQFF. CDR3 nucleotide sequence: TGTGCCAGCAGTGATTCGGGGACAGAGGACAATGAGCAGTTCTTC. The chain carries TRBV2 and TRBJ2-1; TRBD1 matches at 7 bases. The CDR3 totals 15 residues. Germline V lookup: CDR1 SNHLY, CDR2 FYNNEI. J was trimmed by 5 bases and V by 3 bases; bases with no gene match: 7.

This chain links TRBV18 with TRBJ1-1, with D uncertain. The CDR3 length is 15 residues. Germline assignment: CDR1 KGHSH and CDR2 LQKENI. V was cut by 0 bases and J by 2 bases, with 10 bases left in between. CDR3 sequence reads: CASSPPSQVNTEAFF. CDR3 sequence (DNA): TGTGCCAGCTCACCACCGTCGCAGGTTAACACTGAAGCTTTCTTT.

The genes are TRBV29-1 and TRBJ2-1; possible D gene TRBD2, 5 bases. The CDR3 is 15 residues long. V lost 3 bases and J lost 1, with 13 bases in between. Looked up from germline, CDR1 is SQVTM and CDR2 is ANQGSEA. The DNA for the CDR3 is TGCAGCGTTGAGTGGCTAGCTACTTCCTACAATGAGCAGTTCTTC. This gives the protein CSVEWLATSYNEQFF.

This clone was seen a few times. The gene calls are TRBV3-1 (or the pseudogene TRBV3-2) and TRBJ1-3; tentatively, D is TRBD1 (5 bases). The V and J ends lost 10 bases and 4 bases respectively, with 11 bases between them. Per the germline V gene, CDR1 is LGHDT and CDR2 is YNNKEL (reference sequence). The CDR3 totals 12 residues. CDR3 in DNA: TGTGCCATCGGACATGCGGGAAACACCATATATTTT. This sequence encodes CAIGHAGNTIYF.

V gene TRBV5-1 combines with J gene TRBJ2-2; a weak D match, TRBD1 (6 bases). Trimming stripped 0 bases from V and 0 bases from J, with 6 bases between. Germline V lookup: CDR1 SGHRS, CDR2 YFSETQ. CDR3 length: 15 residues. This CDR3 is CASSLEGANTGELFF. The CDR3, as DNA: TGCGCCAGCAGCTTGGAGGGGGCGAACACCGGGGAGCTGTTTTTT.

The V call is TRBV4-2, the J call TRBJ1-2; tentative D call: TRBD1 (5 bases). V dropped 0 bases and J dropped 7 bases, with 18 bases sitting between them. From germline, CDR1 is LGHNA and CDR2 YNFKEQ. The CDR3 runs 16 residues. The CDR3 coding sequence is TGTGCCAGCAGCCAAGATGGCCAGGGCGTGATCTCTGGCTACACCTTC. Translation gives CASSQDGQGVISGYTF.

The chain links TRBV5-1 to TRBJ1-4, with 11 bases matching TRBD1. The CDR3 extends over 16 amino acids. V trimming: 3 bases; J trimming: 4 bases; junction bases outside the gene matches: 5. Germline CDR1 SGHRS, CDR2 YFSETQ. The CDR3 is CASSWTGGDINEKLFF. DNA of the CDR3: TGCGCCAGCAGCTGGACAGGGGGCGATATTAATGAAAAACTGTTTTTT. Filled out from reference TRBV5-1 and TRBJ1-4, the complete variable domain reads KAGVTQTPRYLIKTRGQQVTLSCSPISGHRSVSWYQQTPGQGLQFLFEYFSETQRNKGNFPGRFSGRQFSNSRSEMNVSTLELGDSALYLCASSWTGGDINEKLFFGSGTQLSVL.

This chain links TRBV10-1 with TRBJ1-5; maybe TRBD1 (6 bases). This CDR3 comprises 16 residues. The V gene lost 6 bases and the J gene lost 6 bases, with 21 bases spanning the gap. The germline gives CDR1 WNHNN, CDR2 SYGVQD (reference sequence). This CDR3 reads CASSETRTERTQPQHF. CDR3 in DNA: TGCGCCAGCAGCGAGACCCGGACAGAAAGGACTCAGCCCCAGCATTTT.

V is TRBV18 and J is TRBJ1-5; 8 bases fit TRBD1. V shed 2 bases, J shed 1 base, and the junction held 1 base outside the gene matches. CDR1 and CDR2 (germline): KGHSH, LQKENI. This CDR3 has 15 amino acids. CDR3 region: CASSPTGGSNQPQHF. The CDR3 region has the DNA TGTGCCAGCTCACCAACAGGGGGAAGCAATCAGCCCCAGCATTTT.

In DNA, the CDR3 is TGCGCCAGCAGCTCCGGGACAGGGGGTGAAGAAAAACTGTTTTTT. Protein sequence: CASSSGTGGEEKLFF. J is TRBJ1-4 and V is TRBV5-1; 11 positions match TRBD1. Trimming took 3 bases from V and 8 from J; bases not matched to a gene: 6. Germline values: CDR1 SGHRS, CDR2 YFSETQ. There are 15 residues in the CDR3.

The chain links TRBV2 to TRBJ1-2; weak D call: TRBD1 (6 bases). The germline CDR1 and CDR2 sequences are SNHLY and FYNNEI. This CDR3 region has 14 residues. The V and J ends lost 6 bases and 0 bases respectively, with 11 bases between them. The CDR3 loop is CASRPRDTNYGYTF. DNA of the CDR3: TGTGCCAGCAGGCCCCGGGACACTAACTATGGCTACACCTTC.

The CDR3 DNA reads as TGTGCCAGCAGGGACAGGGGGATTAACATTCAGTACTTC. It yields the protein CASRDRGINIQYF. The rearrangement links TRBV28 to TRBJ2-4; 10 positions agree with TRBD1. Losses at the gene ends were 6 bases for V and 7 bases for J; bases not matched to a gene: 3. This CDR3 has 13 residues. From germline, CDR1 is MDHEN and CDR2 SYDVKM. Together with reference TRBV28 and TRBJ2-4, the CDR3 gives the full variable domain: DVKVTQSSRYLVKRTGEKVFLECVQDMDHENMFWYRQDPGLGLRLIYFSYDVKMKEKGDIPEGYSVSREKKERFSLILESASTNQTSMYLCASRDRGINIQYFGAGTRLSVL.

The V gene is TRBV19, the J gene TRBJ2-5; 9 nucleotides agree with TRBD1. The length of the CDR3 is 14 residues. Germline V gene lookup returns CDR1 LNHDA and CDR2 SQIVND (reference sequence). V lost 3 bases and J lost 5; bases outside the gene matches: 4. The CDR3 reads CASSINRGQETQYF. The CDR3 DNA sequence: TGTGCCAGTAGTATTAACAGGGGGCAGGAGACCCAGTACTTC.

This clone was found once. This sequence joins TRBV6-6 and TRBJ1-1, with 7 bases that match TRBD1. The CDR3 is 15 residues long. CDR1 and CDR2 from the germline V gene are MNHNY and SVGAGI (reference sequence). V shed 4 bases and J 1 base; nucleotides not matched to a gene: 6. The CDR3 bases are TGTGCCAGCAGTTTGCGGACAGGTGAGAACACTGAAGCTTTCTTT. This sequence encodes CASSLRTGENTEAFF.

The CDR3, as DNA: TGCGCCAGCAGCTTAAGCGGTCAGGGGGTTGATGGCTACACCTTC. It yields the protein CASSLSGQGVDGYTF. The chain is built from TRBV5-1 and TRBJ1-2; TRBD1 matches at 7 bases. Per germline, CDR1 SGHRS and CDR2 YFSETQ. Trimming at V came to 2 bases and at J to 6 bases, leaving 10 bases not matched to a gene. CDR3 size: 15 residues.

The J gene is TRBJ2-3, the V gene TRBV12-5, with D tentatively TRBD2 (5 bases). From germline, CDR1 is LGHNT and CDR2 FRNRAP. This CDR3 is 15 amino acids long. The V end was cut by 1 base, the J end by 1 base, with 9 bases between. The CDR3, as DNA: TGTGCTAGTGGTTTGGGGGAACTAGGCACAGATACGCAGTATTTT. The encoded protein is CASGLGELGTDTQYF. Combining the CDR3 with reference TRBV12-5 and TRBJ2-3 gives the whole variable domain DARVTQTPRHKVTEMGQEVTMRCQPILGHNTVFWYRQTMMQGLELLAYFRNRAPLDDSGMPKDRFSAEMPDATLATLKIQPSEPRDSAVYFCASGLGELGTDTQYFGPGTRLTVL.

The V call is TRBV6-6, the J call TRBJ1-1; the match to TRBD1 covers 9 bases. The germline CDR1 and CDR2 sequences are MNHNY and SVGAGI (reference sequence). This CDR3 contains 15 residues. V dropped 0 bases and J dropped 6; count of bases not matched to a gene: 5. CDR3 residues: CASSYSQRDRAEAFF. The CDR3, as DNA: TGTGCCAGCAGTTACTCGCAACGGGACAGGGCTGAAGCTTTCTTT.

This chain links TRBV6-1 with TRBJ2-2; D possibly corresponds to TRBD1 (6 bases). V lost 2 bases, J lost 4 bases, and 14 bases lay in between. This CDR3 contains 16 residues. The germline gives CDR1 MNHNS, CDR2 SASEGT. CDR3 DNA: TGTGCCAGCAGTGAATTGGGTGGGGGCGTCACCGGGGAGCTGTTTTTT. Translated: CASSELGGGVTGELFF.

This chain links TRBV10-3 with TRBJ2-5; TRBD2 is a possible D gene (5 bases). The germline CDR1 and CDR2 sequences are ENHRY and SYGVKD. The CDR3 is 15 amino acids. Deletions cut 2 bases from V and 3 bases from J, with 13 bases between. This chain's CDR3 is CAISERGVEKETQYF. The CDR3 DNA reads as TGTGCCATCAGTGAGCGGGGAGTGGAAAAAGAGACCCAGTACTTC.

The chain links TRBV7-9 to TRBJ1-1; perhaps TRBD1 as D (6 bases). Trimming pared 5 bases from V and 1 base from J, leaving 11 bases between. The CDR3 loop spans 14 amino acids. From germline, CDR1 is SEHNR and CDR2 FQNEAQ (reference sequence). CDR3: CASSPGQRNTEAFF. CDR3 nucleotide sequence: TGTGCCAGCAGCCCTGGACAGCGGAACACTGAAGCTTTCTTT.

The genes are TRBV27 and TRBJ2-3; D may correspond to TRBD1 or TRBD2 (6 bases each). This CDR3 is 14 amino acids long. Deletions cut 6 bases from V and 6 bases from J, with 16 bases between. The germline gives CDR1 MNHEY, CDR2 SMNVEV (reference sequence). The CDR3 DNA follows: TGTGCCAGCAGCTTAGGGGGGAGAGGGGATACGCAGTATTTT. It translates to CASSLGGRGDTQYF.

As DNA, the CDR3 is TGTGCCAGCAGCTTAGACTCTAGCGGGAGGGCCGGCGAAATTTACTTC. It codes for CASSLDSSGRAGEIYF. This chain links TRBV11-2 with TRBJ2-5; 12 bases are a match to TRBD2. V trimming: 0 bases; J trimming: 14 bases; junction bases outside the gene matches: 13. CDR1 and CDR2 (germline): SGHAT, FQNNGV. The CDR3 extends over 16 amino acids.

The chain uses TRBV12-3 or TRBV12-4 and TRBJ1-2; TRBD1 matches 9 bases. V dropped 6 bases and J dropped 4; count of bases not matched to a gene: 3. The CDR3 loop spans 13 amino acids. CDR3 sequence reads: CASRRTGAYGYTF. CDR3 in DNA: TGTGCCAGCAGACGGACAGGGGCCTATGGCTACACCTTC.

V is TRBV2 and J is TRBJ1-6; TRBD1 aligns across 9 bases. V lost 8 bases to trimming and J lost 7 bases; unmatched junction nucleotides: 0. There are 12 residues in the CDR3. CDR1 SNHLY and CDR2 FYNNEI come from the germline V gene. CDR3 amino acids: CASGQGNSPLHF. The DNA for the CDR3 is TGTGCCAGCGGACAGGGGAATTCACCCCTCCACTTT.

The genes are TRBV28 and TRBJ1-5; maybe TRBD1 (6 bases). CDR1 is MDHEN and CDR2 is SYDVKM in the germline V gene. The length of the CDR3 is 15 residues. The V gene lost 5 bases and the J gene lost 2 bases, with 13 bases spanning the gap. CDR3 bases: TGTGCCAGCAGTCTTGGGGGCATTGGCAATCAGCCCCAGCATTTT. Its protein is CASSLGGIGNQPQHF.

The chain links TRBV27 to TRBJ1-1, with 8 bases that match TRBD1. Losses at the gene ends were 5 bases for V and 5 bases for J; bases not matched to a gene: 13. This CDR3 contains 16 residues. The germline V gene encodes CDR1 MNHEY and CDR2 SMNVEV (reference sequence). Here the CDR3 DNA reads TGTGCCAGCAGTATCTCGACAGGGGCGGGTGGTACTGAAGCTTTCTTT. The encoded protein is CASSISTGAGGTEAFF.

This sequence joins TRBV6-4 and TRBJ2-1, with 10 bases aligning to TRBD2. The CDR3 contains 20 residues. V was clipped by 6 bases and J by 8 bases; unmatched bases: 25. Per the germline V gene, CDR1 is MRHNA and CDR2 is SNTAGT. The CDR3 DNA reads TGTGCCAGCAGGAGGGTGAGGGAGAGGGACAAGCGGGAGGGCCGAGATGAGCAGTTCTTC. It is translated as CASRRVRERDKREGRDEQFF.